A single sample is the source of the 17 T cell receptor beta chains below, sequenced in a study of somatic mutations in cytotoxic T cells in rheumatoid arthritis. Here immunoSEQ multiplex PCR was the method, and the copy in TCRdb shows in-frame clones only, minus some. This sample has some 20,000 clones; approximately 84% occur once, and the top ten carry about 10%. Sequenced: CD8+ T cells sorted from blood. These receptors all come from an adult with rheumatoid arthritis.

This clone was seen just once. V usage is TRBV5-1 and J usage is TRBJ2-2, with D possibly TRBD1 on 6 matching bases. With 4 bases removed from V and 0 bases from J, the gap between germline ends came to 13 bases. The CDR3 extends over 16 amino acids. CDR1 SGHRS and CDR2 YFSETQ come from the germline V gene. CDR3: CASSRRDIANTGELFF. CDR3 bases: TGCGCCAGCAGCCGAAGGGACATCGCGAACACCGGGGAGCTGTTTTTT. The full variable domain, with the rest looked up from reference TRBV5-1 and TRBJ2-2, is KAGVTQTPRYLIKTRGQQVTLSCSPISGHRSVSWYQQTPGQGLQFLFEYFSETQRNKGNFPGRFSGRQFSNSRSEMNVSTLELGDSALYLCASSRRDIANTGELFFGEGSRLTVL.

The V gene is TRBV15, the J gene TRBJ2-5, with D tentatively TRBD2 (6 bases). The CDR3 loop spans 16 amino acids. Germline CDR1 is LNHNV and CDR2 is YYDKDF (reference sequence). V was pared by 0 bases and J by 2 bases, with 13 bases between. The CDR3 loop is CATSRDRRVYQETQYF. In DNA, the CDR3 is TGTGCCACCAGCAGAGATCGGAGGGTCTATCAAGAGACCCAGTACTTC. Variable domain in full (rest from reference TRBV15 and TRBJ2-5): DAMVIQNPRYQVTQFGKPVTLSCSQTLNHNVMYWYQQKSSQAPKLLFHYYDKDFNNEADTPDNFQSRRPNTSFCFLDIRSPGLGDTAMYLCATSRDRRVYQETQYFGPGTRLLVL.

J is TRBJ1-5 and V is TRBV6-5; D perhaps matches TRBD1 (6 bases). V lost 1 base, J lost 5 bases, and 12 bases lay in between. CDR3 length equals 15 residues. CDR1 MNHEY and CDR2 SVGAGI come from the germline V gene. The CDR3 region has the DNA TGTGCCAGCAGTTACTTGGGCAGGGGAGATCAGCCCCAGCATTTT. Protein: CASSYLGRGDQPQHF.

The genes are TRBV27 and TRBJ1-6; D call uncertain. V gave up 5 bases and J gave up 5 bases, with 16 bases separating them. This CDR3 contains 16 residues. Germline CDR1 reads MNHEY; CDR2 reads SMNVEV (reference sequence). The CDR3 DNA is TGTGCCAGCAGTCATAGGACTCCCCGCGATAATTCACCCCTCCACTTT. As protein: CASSHRTPRDNSPLHF.

This clone showed up just once. The chain is built from TRBV4-2 and TRBJ2-3, with 9 bases matching TRBD2. The CDR3 loop spans 14 amino acids. The junction had 8 bases not matched to a gene; V was cut back by 10 bases and J by 3 bases. Looked up from germline, CDR1 is LGHNA and CDR2 is YNFKEQ. Here the CDR3 reads CAIRSGGRTDTQYF. In DNA form, the CDR3 reads TGTGCCATCCGTAGCGGGGGCCGAACAGATACGCAGTATTTT.

This clone was observed a single time. The rearrangement links TRBV6-5 to TRBJ1-4; D call uncertain. V was cut by 7 bases and J by 8 bases, with 14 bases left in between. This CDR3 comprises 13 residues. Germline assignment: CDR1 MNHEY and CDR2 SVGAGI. CDR3 in amino acids: CASNKRRKEKLFF. As DNA, the CDR3 is TGTGCCAGCAACAAACGTAGAAAGGAAAAACTGTTTTTT.

V and J are TRBV6-5 and TRBJ1-1, with D perhaps matching TRBD1 (5 bases). The CDR3 spans 12 residues. Trimming took off 5 bases at V and 9 bases at J, with 13 bases between the two ends. Germline values: CDR1 MNHEY, CDR2 SVGAGI. In DNA, the CDR3 is TGTGCCAGCAGTCCCGAGGGGATGAAAGCTTTCTTT. Amino acid sequence: CASSPEGMKAFF.

The chain joins TRBV7-2 to TRBJ1-6; TRBD1 agrees at 7 bases. V lost 5 bases, J lost 13 bases, and 17 bases stayed unmatched. There are 16 residues in the CDR3. Germline values: CDR1 SGHTA, CDR2 FQGNSA. The CDR3 nucleotides read TGTGCCAGCAGCCTTGGGACAGTCGGGTTGATTTTTCCCCTCCACTTT. Translation gives CASSLGTVGLIFPLHF.

The CDR3 nucleotides read TGTGCCATCGGAACAGGGAGTAACACCGGGGAGCTGTTTTTT. Its translation is CAIGTGSNTGELFF. This chain links TRBV6-5 with TRBJ2-2, with D maybe TRBD1 (6 bases). The CDR3 runs to 14 residues. Germline CDR1 and CDR2: MNHEY and SVGAGI. V lost 10 bases and J 2 bases, leaving 14 bases between the germline ends.

The chain is built from TRBV27 and TRBJ1-5, with D possibly being TRBD1 (5 bases). Trimming cost V 1 base and J 4 bases, with 11 bases left between them. The CDR3 covers 15 residues. Germline V gives CDR1 MNHEY, CDR2 SMNVEV (reference sequence). CDR3 sequence: CASSLWGGGNQPQHF. CDR3 in DNA: TGTGCCAGCAGTTTATGGGGTGGGGGAAATCAGCCCCAGCATTTT.

This clone showed up just a few times. The chain has TRBV4-2 and TRBJ2-1, with 8 bases that match TRBD2. The CDR3 extends over 16 amino acids. CDR1 LGHNA and CDR2 YNFKEQ come from the germline V gene. Trimming cost V 1 base and J 4 bases; bases outside gene matches: 6. CDR3 sequence: CASSQASGGEYNEQFF. The CDR3 nucleotides read TGTGCCAGCAGCCAAGCCTCCGGGGGGGAGTACAATGAGCAGTTCTTC.

This rearrangement joins TRBV7-3 to TRBJ2-1, with a possible D match to TRBD2 (6 bases). Germline lookup yields CDR1 SGHTA and CDR2 FQGTGA. The CDR3 is made up of 17 amino acids. V was clipped by 1 base and J by 7 bases, with 20 bases between them. The CDR3 bases are TGTGCCAGCAGCTTAAACCCTGGGGGGTCGGTTATAAATGAGCAGTTCTTC. Protein: CASSLNPGGSVINEQFF.

V usage is TRBV19 and J usage is TRBJ2-7; D tentatively reads TRBD1 or TRBD2 (7 bases each). Germline CDR1 LNHDA, CDR2 SQIVND (reference sequence). This CDR3 is 14 amino acids long. Deletions cut 7 bases from V and 3 bases from J, with 16 bases between. The CDR3 sequence: CASKERDSNYEQYF. The DNA of the CDR3 is TGTGCCAGTAAGGAGCGGGACAGCAACTACGAGCAGTACTTC.

The CDR3 bases are TGTGCCAGCAGTTTAGGGGGCGCTCCAGGGGAGCTGTTTTTT. Translating gives CASSLGGAPGELFF. The chain links TRBV28 to TRBJ2-2, with D maybe TRBD1 (6 bases). Germline V gives CDR1 MDHEN, CDR2 SYDVKM. This CDR3 region has 14 residues. The V end lost 2 bases, the J end lost 8 bases, and 12 bases lay between the germline ends.

This chain connects TRBV2 to TRBJ2-5; TRBD2 matches at 12 bases. V shed 6 bases and J 4 bases; nucleotides not matched to a gene: 6. Germline V gives CDR1 SNHLY, CDR2 FYNNEI. This CDR3 spans 15 amino acids. The CDR3, as DNA: TGTGCCAGCAGGACTAGCGGGGGCGGGGGAGAGACCCAGTACTTC. It is translated as CASRTSGGGGETQYF.

The rearrangement links TRBV6-1 to TRBJ1-6; weak D call: TRBD1 (6 bases). Germline CDR1 reads MNHNS; CDR2 reads SASEGT. The CDR3 loop spans 15 amino acids. Trimming shortened V by 6 bases and J by 7 bases, and 16 bases separated the two germline ends. In nucleotides, the CDR3 is TGTGCCAGCAGGCTGCTGGGGGGCGACAATTCACCCCTCCACTTT. It translates to CASRLLGGDNSPLHF.

The chain employs TRBV7-9 and TRBJ2-5; tentatively, D is TRBD1 (6 bases). Germline-derived CDR1 and CDR2 are SEHNR and FQNEAQ (reference sequence). This CDR3 region has 13 residues. The V gene lost 5 bases and the J gene lost 5 bases, with 12 bases spanning the gap. The CDR3: CASSPPGVETQYF. The DNA for the CDR3 is TGTGCCAGCAGCCCCCCAGGGGTGGAGACCCAGTACTTC. The entire variable domain, with the rest obtained from reference TRBV7-9 and TRBJ2-5, is as follows: DTGVSQNPRHKITKRGQNVTFRCDPISEHNRLYWYRQTLGQGPEFLTYFQNEAQLEKSRLLSDRFSAERPKGSFSTLEIQRTEQGDSAMYLCASSPPGVETQYFGPGTRLLVL.